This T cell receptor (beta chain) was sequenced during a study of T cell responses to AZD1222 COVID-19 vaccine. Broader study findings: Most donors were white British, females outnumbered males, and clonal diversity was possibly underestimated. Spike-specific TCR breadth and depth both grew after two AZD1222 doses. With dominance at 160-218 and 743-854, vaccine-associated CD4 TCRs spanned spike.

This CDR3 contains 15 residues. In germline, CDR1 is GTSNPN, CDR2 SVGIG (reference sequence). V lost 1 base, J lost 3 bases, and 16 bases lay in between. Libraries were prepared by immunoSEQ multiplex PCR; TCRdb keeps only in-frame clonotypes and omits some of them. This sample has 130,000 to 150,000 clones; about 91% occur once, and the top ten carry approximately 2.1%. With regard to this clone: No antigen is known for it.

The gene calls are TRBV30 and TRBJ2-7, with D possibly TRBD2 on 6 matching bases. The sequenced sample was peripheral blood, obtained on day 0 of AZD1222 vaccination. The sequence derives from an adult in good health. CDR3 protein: CAWSDAGRKGYEQYF. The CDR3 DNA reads TGTGCCTGGAGTGACGCGGGACGGAAGGGCTACGAGCAGTACTTC.